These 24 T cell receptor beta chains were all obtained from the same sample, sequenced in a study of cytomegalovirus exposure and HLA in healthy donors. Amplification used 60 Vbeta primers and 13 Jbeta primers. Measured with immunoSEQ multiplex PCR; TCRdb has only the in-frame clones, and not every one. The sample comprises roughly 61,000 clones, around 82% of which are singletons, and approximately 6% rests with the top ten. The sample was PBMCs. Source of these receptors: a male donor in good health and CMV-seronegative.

The CDR3 coding sequence is TGTGCCTGGAGTCGTCGGGGGGGTAGGTTTGATGAAAAACTGTTTTTT. This encodes CAWSRRGGRFDEKLFF. This chain connects TRBV30 to TRBJ1-4, with D perhaps TRBD1 (5 bases). The CDR3 covers 16 residues. CDR1 and CDR2 (germline): GTSNPN, SVGIG (reference sequence). Trimming took 2 bases from V and 6 from J, leaving 19 bases between them.

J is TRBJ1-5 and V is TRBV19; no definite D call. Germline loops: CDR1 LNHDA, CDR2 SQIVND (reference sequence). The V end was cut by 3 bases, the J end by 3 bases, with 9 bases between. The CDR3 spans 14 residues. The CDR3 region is CASSIDGDNQPQHF. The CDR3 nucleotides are TGTGCCAGTAGTATCGACGGGGACAATCAGCCCCAGCATTTT.

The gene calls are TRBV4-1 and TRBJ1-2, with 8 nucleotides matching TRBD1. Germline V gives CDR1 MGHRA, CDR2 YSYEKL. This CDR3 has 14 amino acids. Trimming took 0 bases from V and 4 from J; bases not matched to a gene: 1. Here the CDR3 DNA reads TGCGCCAGCAGCCAAGAAACAGGGGGCTATGGCTACACCTTC. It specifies CASSQETGGYGYTF.

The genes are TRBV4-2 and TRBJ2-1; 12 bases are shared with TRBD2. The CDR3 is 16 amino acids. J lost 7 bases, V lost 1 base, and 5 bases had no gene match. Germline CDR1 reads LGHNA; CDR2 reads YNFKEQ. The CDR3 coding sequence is TGTGCCAGCAGCCAAGCTAGCGGGGGGGCTAGGAATGAGCAGTTCTTC. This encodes CASSQASGGARNEQFF.

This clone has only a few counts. CDR3 DNA sequence: TGTGCCAGCAGCGAATCGGGACAGCCAAATTCACCCCTCCACTTT. This translates into CASSESGQPNSPLHF. The V call is TRBV5-5, the J call TRBJ1-6, with 7 positions matching TRBD1. Germline values: CDR1 SGHKS, CDR2 YYEKEE (reference sequence). The CDR3 is 15 amino acids. Unmatched junction bases numbered 8, after V lost 4 bases and J lost 7 bases.

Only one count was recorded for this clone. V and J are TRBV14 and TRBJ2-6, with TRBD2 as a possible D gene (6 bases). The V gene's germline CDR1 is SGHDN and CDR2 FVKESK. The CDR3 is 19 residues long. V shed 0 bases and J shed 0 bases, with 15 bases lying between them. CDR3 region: CASSQEYGTGVSGANVLTF. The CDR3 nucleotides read TGTGCCAGCAGCCAAGAGTACGGGACGGGAGTCTCTGGGGCCAACGTCCTGACTTTC.

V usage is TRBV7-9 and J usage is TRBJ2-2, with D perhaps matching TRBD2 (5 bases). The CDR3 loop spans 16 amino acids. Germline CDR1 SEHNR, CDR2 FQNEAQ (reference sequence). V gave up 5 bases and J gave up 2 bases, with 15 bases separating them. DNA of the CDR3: TGTGCCAGCAGCCCCTGGGGAGACTTTAACACCGGGGAGCTGTTTTTT. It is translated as CASSPWGDFNTGELFF.

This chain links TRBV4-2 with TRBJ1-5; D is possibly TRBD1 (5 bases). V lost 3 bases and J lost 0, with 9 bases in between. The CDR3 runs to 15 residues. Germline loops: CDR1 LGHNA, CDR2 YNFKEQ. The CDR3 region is CASSQGDYSNQPQHF. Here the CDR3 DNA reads TGTGCCAGCAGCCAGGGGGACTATAGCAATCAGCCCCAGCATTTT.

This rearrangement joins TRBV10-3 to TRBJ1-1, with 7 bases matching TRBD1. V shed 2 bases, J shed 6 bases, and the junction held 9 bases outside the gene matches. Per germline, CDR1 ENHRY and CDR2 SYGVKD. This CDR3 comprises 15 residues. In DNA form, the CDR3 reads TGTGCCATCAGTGAGGCTTCGGGACAGTTCTCTGAAGCTTTCTTT. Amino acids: CAISEASGQFSEAFF.

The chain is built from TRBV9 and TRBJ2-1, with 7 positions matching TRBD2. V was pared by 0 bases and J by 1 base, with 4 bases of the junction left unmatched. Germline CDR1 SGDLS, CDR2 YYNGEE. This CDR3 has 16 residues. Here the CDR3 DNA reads TGTGCCAGCAGCGTAGATTTGCGGGGGTCCTACAATGAGCAGTTCTTC. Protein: CASSVDLRGSYNEQFF. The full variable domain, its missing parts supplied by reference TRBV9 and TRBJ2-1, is DSGVTQTPKHLITATGQRVTLRCSPRSGDLSVYWYQQSLDQGLQFLIQYYNGEERAKGNILERFSAQQFPDLHSELNLSSLELGDSALYFCASSVDLRGSYNEQFFGPGTRLTVL.

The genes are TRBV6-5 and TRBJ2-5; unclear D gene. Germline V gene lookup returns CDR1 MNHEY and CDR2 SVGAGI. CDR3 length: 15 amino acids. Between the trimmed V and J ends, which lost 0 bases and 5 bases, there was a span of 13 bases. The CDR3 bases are TGTGCCAGCAGTTACTCGGGCACTGTCTCGGAGACCCAGTACTTC. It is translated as CASSYSGTVSETQYF.

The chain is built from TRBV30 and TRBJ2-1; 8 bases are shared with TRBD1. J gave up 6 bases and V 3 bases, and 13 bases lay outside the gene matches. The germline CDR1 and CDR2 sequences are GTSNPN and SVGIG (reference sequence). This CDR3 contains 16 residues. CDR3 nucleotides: TGTGCCTGGAGCGGAGACAGGGGCGGTGGGGGCAATGAGCAGTTCTTC. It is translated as CAWSGDRGGGGNEQFF.

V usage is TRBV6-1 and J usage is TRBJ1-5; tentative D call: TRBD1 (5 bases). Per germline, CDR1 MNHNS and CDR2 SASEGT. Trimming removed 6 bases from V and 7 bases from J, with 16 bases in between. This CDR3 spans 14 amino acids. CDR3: CASSFGTGGQPQHF. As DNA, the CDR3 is TGTGCCAGCAGCTTCGGGACGGGGGGGCAGCCCCAGCATTTT.

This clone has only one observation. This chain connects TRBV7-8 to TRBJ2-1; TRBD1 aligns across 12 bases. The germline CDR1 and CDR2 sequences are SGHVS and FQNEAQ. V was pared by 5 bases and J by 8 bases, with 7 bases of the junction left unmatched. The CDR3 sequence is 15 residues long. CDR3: CASSRGTGGTDEQFF. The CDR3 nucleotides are TGTGCCAGCAGCCGCGGGACAGGGGGCACGGATGAGCAGTTCTTC. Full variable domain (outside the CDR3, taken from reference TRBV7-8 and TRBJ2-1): GAGVSQSPRYKVAKRGQDVALRCDPISGHVSLFWYQQALGQGPEFLTYFQNEAQLDKSGLPSDRFFAERPEGSVSTLKIQRTQQEDSAVYLCASSRGTGGTDEQFFGPGTRLTVL.

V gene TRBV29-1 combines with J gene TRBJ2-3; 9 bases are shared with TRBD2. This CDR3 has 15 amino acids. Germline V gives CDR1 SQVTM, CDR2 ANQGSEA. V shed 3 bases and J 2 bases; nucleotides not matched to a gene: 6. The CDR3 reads CSVERLAGNTDTQYF. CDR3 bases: TGCAGCGTTGAGAGGCTAGCGGGGAACACAGATACGCAGTATTTT.

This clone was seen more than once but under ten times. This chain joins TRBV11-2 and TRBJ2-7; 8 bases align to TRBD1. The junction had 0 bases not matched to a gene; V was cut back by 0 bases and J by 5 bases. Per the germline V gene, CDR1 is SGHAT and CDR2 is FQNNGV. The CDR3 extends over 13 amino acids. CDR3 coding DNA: TGTGCCAGCAGCTTAGACAGGGGGCACGAGCAGTACTTC. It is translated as CASSLDRGHEQYF.

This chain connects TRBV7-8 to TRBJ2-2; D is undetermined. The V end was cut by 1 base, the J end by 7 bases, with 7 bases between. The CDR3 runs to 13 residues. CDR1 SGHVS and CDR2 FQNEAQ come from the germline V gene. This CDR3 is CASSLGGGGELFF. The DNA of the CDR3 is TGTGCCAGCAGCTTAGGAGGCGGCGGGGAGCTGTTTTTT.

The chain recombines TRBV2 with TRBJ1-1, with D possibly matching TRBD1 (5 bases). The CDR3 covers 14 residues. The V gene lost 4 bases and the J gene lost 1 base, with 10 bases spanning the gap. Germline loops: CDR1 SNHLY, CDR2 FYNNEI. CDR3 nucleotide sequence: TGTGCCAGCAGTGCTCTCGGGGGGAACACTGAAGCTTTCTTT. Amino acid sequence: CASSALGGNTEAFF.

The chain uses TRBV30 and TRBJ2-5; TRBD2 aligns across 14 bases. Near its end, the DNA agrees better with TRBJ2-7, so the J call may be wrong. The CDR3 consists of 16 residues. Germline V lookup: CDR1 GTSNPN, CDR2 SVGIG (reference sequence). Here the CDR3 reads CALETSGGVISYEQYF. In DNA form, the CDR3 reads TGTGCCCTGGAGACTAGCGGGGGGGTTATATCCTACGAGCAGTACTTC.

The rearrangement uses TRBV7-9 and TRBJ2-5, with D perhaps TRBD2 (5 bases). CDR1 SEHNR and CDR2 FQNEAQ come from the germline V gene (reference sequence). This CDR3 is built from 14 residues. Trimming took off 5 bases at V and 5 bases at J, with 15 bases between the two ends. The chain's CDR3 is CASSPRASQETQYF. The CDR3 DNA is TGTGCCAGCAGCCCCCGGGCTAGCCAGGAGACCCAGTACTTC.

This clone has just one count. The CDR3 region is CASSLVTQQQQFF. CDR3 bases: TGTGCCAGCAGCTTAGTTACACAGCAGCAGCAGTTCTTC. The J gene is TRBJ2-1, the V gene TRBV7-8, with D hard to call. The germline V and J ends were trimmed by 1 base and 11 bases, with 12 bases remaining between them. The CDR3 length is 13 residues. Germline CDR1 SGHVS, CDR2 FQNEAQ.

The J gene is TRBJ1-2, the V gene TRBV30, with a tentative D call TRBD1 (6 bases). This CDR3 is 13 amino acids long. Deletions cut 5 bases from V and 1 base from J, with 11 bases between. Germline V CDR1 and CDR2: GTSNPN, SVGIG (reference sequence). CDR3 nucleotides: TGTGCCTGGGTCCCAGGGGATAACTATGGCTACACCTTC. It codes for CAWVPGDNYGYTF.

CDR3 region: CASSPWDRGNHYVNEQFF. The CDR3 DNA reads TGTGCCAGCTCACCATGGGACAGGGGCAACCATTACGTAAATGAGCAGTTCTTC. This chain joins TRBV18 and TRBJ2-1; 10 bases line up with TRBD1. The CDR3 contains 18 residues. Germline V lookup: CDR1 KGHSH, CDR2 LQKENI. With V trimmed by 2 bases and J by 7 bases, 14 bases remained unmatched.

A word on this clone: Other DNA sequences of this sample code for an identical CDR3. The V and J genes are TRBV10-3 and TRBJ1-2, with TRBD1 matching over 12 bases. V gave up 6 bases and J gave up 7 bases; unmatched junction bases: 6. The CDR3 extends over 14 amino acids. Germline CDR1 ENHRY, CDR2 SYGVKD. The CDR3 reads CAIRPGQGAGGYTF. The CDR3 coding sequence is TGTGCCATCAGGCCGGGACAGGGGGCGGGTGGCTACACCTTC.